This TCR beta chain came from a study of blood T cell repertoires in COVID-19. Study overall: Donors in the United States, Italy and Spain gave samples during acute or convalescent COVID-19. PBMCs, B-cell-depleted T cells, or T cells provided the cDNA or gDNA that made up the material.

Original processing methods: From reference gene primer amplification, estimates of nucleated cell counts were derived. Method: immunoSEQ multiplex PCR; TCRdb's copy keeps in-frame clones and lacks some. V and J calls and clone size are copied from that table; D and trimming were computed from the DNA. The data show approximately 100,000 clones, with about 89% seen just once and about 18% held by the top ten. Germline CDR1 KGHSH, CDR2 LQKENI. The V gene lost 6 bases and the J gene lost 5 bases, with 7 bases spanning the gap. CDR3 length equals 11 residues. This TCR was recovered from a man aged 50 to 59 with acute or convalescent COVID-19. The sample was peripheral blood. The gene calls are TRBV18 and TRBJ1-1, with unresolved D. The CDR3 bases are TGTGCCAGCTCCTTGAGAACTGAAGCTTTCTTT. The encoded protein is CASSLRTEAFF. The complete variable domain, with remaining parts taken from reference TRBV18 and TRBJ1-1, reads NAGVMQNPRHLVRRRGQEARLRCSPMKGHSHVYWYRQLPEEGLKFMVYLQKENIIDESGMPKERFSAEFPKEGPSILRIQQVVRGDSAAYFCASSLRTEAFFGQGTRLTVV.